A selection of T cell receptor beta chains follows, all from one sample in a study of blood T cells in healthy people across ages. TCRdb re-called the 5' RACE reads with MiXCR, one entry per CDR3 protein. The sample lists hundreds of thousands of distinct CDR3 sequences, around 54% occurring once. The source material was blood. These receptors were collected from a man aged 55 to 69 in good health. Each CDR3 is given with its conserved first and last residue. The D gene is left open where the match is weak. Size is omitted from some rows. Given values are once, few, many or a class for expanded clones.

clone size	V gene	D gene	J gene	CDR3 DNA	CDR3 protein
NA	TRBV2	TRBD1	TRBJ1-1	TGTGCCAGCAATATGTTCGTGGGACAGGGGGGTGAAGCTTTCTTT	CASNMFVGQGGEAFF
NA	TRBV20-1	NA	TRBJ1-1	TGCAGTGCTAGAGATAGGCGGGGCCTCTGGACTGAAGCTTTCTTT	CSARDRRGLWTEAFF
few	TRBV12-3/TRBV12-4	NA	TRBJ2-4	TGTGCCAGCAGTCTCACAGGGTCGTTGAAAAACATTCAGTACTTC	CASSLTGSLKNIQYF
NA	TRBV27	TRBD1	TRBJ1-1	TGTGCCAGCAGTCCCAGCGCGACAGGGTTGAACACTGAAGCTTTCTTT	CASSPSATGLNTEAFF
few	TRBV6-2/TRBV6-3	TRBD2	TRBJ2-1	TGTGCCAGCACCGAACTAGCGGGGGAGGACAATGAGCAGTTCTTC	CASTELAGEDNEQFF
many	TRBV18	NA	TRBJ2-1	TGTGCCAGCTCACCTTTACAGGGCTCGCCTAACGGGTACAATGAGCAGTTCTTC	CASSPLQGSPNGYNEQFF
few	TRBV7-9	TRBD1	TRBJ2-6	TGTGCCAGCAGCTTCGGGACAGGGGCTGGGGCCAACGTCCTGACTTTC	CASSFGTGAGANVLTF
NA	TRBV6-5	NA	TRBJ1-2	TGTGCCAGCAGTGACGACTCCGGGCCTCGCGGCTACACCTTC	CASSDDSGPRGYTF
NA	TRBV7-6	NA	TRBJ1-6	TGTGCCAGCAGCTCCACGGCTTCACCCCTCCACTTT	CASSSTASPLHF
few	TRBV2	NA	TRBJ2-5	TGTGCCAGCAGCCCCTTCGCGGGCGCGGAGACCCAGTACTTC	CASSPFAGAETQYF
once	TRBV6-4	NA	TRBJ1-1	TGTGCCAGCAGATTGACGTACCTGAACACTGAAGCTTTCTTT	CASRLTYLNTEAFF
NA	TRBV20-1	NA	TRBJ2-3	TGCAGTGCTAGCCAAGGATCGGTTGAAACAGATACGCAGTATTTT	CSASQGSVETDTQYF
few	TRBV29-1	NA	TRBJ2-3	TGCAGCGTTGAAGAACGGGGCACAGATACGCAGTATTTT	CSVEERGTDTQYF
many	TRBV20-1	TRBD2	TRBJ2-5	TGCAGTGCCTCCACTATAGCGGGGGGCCAAGAGACCCAGTACTTC	CSASTIAGGQETQYF
few	TRBV5-1	NA	TRBJ2-6	TGCGCCAGCAGCACCCCGCGAGTTAACTCTGGGGCCAACGTCCTGACTTTC	CASSTPRVNSGANVLTF
NA	TRBV4-1	TRBD2	TRBJ2-1	TGCGCCAGCAGCCAAGATCTGCTAATAGCGGGGGGGAATGAGCAGTTCTTC	CASSQDLLIAGGNEQFF
NA	TRBV4-1	TRBD2	TRBJ2-5	TGCGCCAGCAGCCAATTGACTAGCGGGGGAGAGACCCAGTACTTC	CASSQLTSGGETQYF
NA	TRBV18	NA	TRBJ2-1	TGTGCCAGCTCACTGATAGCCGGGACCAATGAGCAGTTCTTC	CASSLIAGTNEQFF
many	TRBV5-5	NA	TRBJ2-7	TGTGCCAGCAGCTTCGCGGGGATTGAAAACTACGAGCAGTACTTC	CASSFAGIENYEQYF
many	TRBV3-1	NA	TRBJ1-6	TGTGCCAGCAGCCAAGGGGGGAACTCACCCCTCCACTTT	CASSQGGNSPLHF